This TCR beta chain stems from a study of CD8+CD57+ T cells in acquired aplastic anemia (dated by TCRdb to 2016 to 2019). At the level of the whole study: DNA extracted from sorted CD4+ and CD8+ cells had a mean of around 3 ug, with a range of about 0.19 to 27.4 ug. A CD8+CD57+ expansion meant a frequency higher than the mean frequency seen in healthy subjects. The paper as a whole reports these results and caveats: Between patients and healthy controls, no significant difference in CD8+ Simpson's diversity was found (P=0.060). Around 27 CD8+ CDR3 sequences were found in both patients and controls but appeared to be highly expressed in patients and within the immunodominant clones of the patients.

Patients chosen for sequencing had shown expansion of CD8+CD57+ cells by flow cytometry. Every patient had severe acquired aplastic anemia, diagnosed using the International Study of Aplastic Anemia and Agranulocytosis and Camitta criteria. No therapy had been received by the patients at the time of blood sampling. In this study, sorted CD4+ and CD8+ T cells from the blood of healthy subjects and of severe aplastic anemia patients had their TCR repertoires deep-sequenced. Patients were enrolled in the USA under clinicaltrials.gov protocols 00001620, 01623167, 00001397, 00071045, 00081523 and 00961064. Ficoll-Paque density gradient centrifugation was used to isolate peripheral blood mononuclear cells. CD4+ and CD8+ T cells were sorted by FACS or magnetic beads before DNA extraction. Details on this clonotype: Its antigen remains undetermined. Base qualities are not provided; no much larger clone lies one nucleotide away.

Genomic DNA served as template for TCR beta VDJ combination and CDR3 sequence profiling. TCR repertoire sequencing was run on an Illumina HiSeq 2000. In the authors' own workflow: Repertoire assessment relied on Simpson's diversity index, CDR3 size and DJ length profiles, and TRBV/TRBJ rearrangement plots. The immunodominant clone was defined as the most abundant DNA sequence in deep sequencing data. CDR3 amino acid sequences were screened for sharing across subjects and were compared with published repertoires and the VDJdb database. TCRdb applied fastp at Q25 and MiXCR to the public reads, then kept only in-frame beta chains. A single entry per CDR3 protein holds the most common genes and DNA from its merged rows. The V and J calls and clone size come from TCRdb's table, not from the authors' own analysis. The sample data list 400,000 to 600,000 distinct CDR3 sequences, and around 30% of these were observed just once. The leading ten clones occupy less than 0.85% of the sample.

The TCR comes from a human donor with aplastic anemia. The sequencing sample was made of sorted CD4+, CD8+, or CD8+CD57+ T cells (not recorded which) from PBMCs.

The CDR3 corresponds to CSLRGGQYF. Read as DNA, the sequence is TGCAGCCTCAGGGGAGGGCAGTACTTC. In this chain, TRBV29-1 is recombined with TRBJ2-7, with the D gene tentatively TRBD1 or TRBD2, based on 6 matching bases in each. CDR1 and CDR2 are read off the germline V gene as SQVTM and ANQGSEA. From cysteine to phenylalanine, the CDR3 is 9 amino acids long. CDR3 DNA is the only sequence kept; it has 27 bases, read in frame from the first base. The junction carries 11 bases between V and J, which are trimmed by 8 bases and 9 bases respectively.